These 10 T cell receptor beta chains originate from one sample sequenced in a study of blood T cell repertoires in COVID-19 (dated by TCRdb to 2020 to 2022). The library relied on the immunoSEQ multiplex PCR assay. In its TCRdb copy, this immuneACCESS table keeps in-frame sequences only and misses some clones. Where compared with another copy, unresolved V genes explain less than half of these, and the others have no known cause. For this sample there are around 130,000 clones; about 87% appear just once. Of the sample, over 2% falls within the top ten clones. The material sequenced was peripheral blood. The receptors were sampled from a human donor with COVID-19, enrolled during active disease. The donor label of this sample is uncertain.

The V and J genes are TRBV18 and TRBJ1-5; 8 bases are a match to TRBD1. Per the germline V gene, CDR1 is KGHSH and CDR2 is LQKENI. V trimming: 2 bases; J trimming: 7 bases; junction bases outside the gene matches: 13. CDR3 length: 17 amino acids. The CDR3 protein is CASSPVETGAAGQPQHF. The CDR3 DNA follows: TGTGCCAGCTCACCAGTAGAGACAGGGGCGGCAGGACAGCCCCAGCATTTT.

V and J are TRBV7-9 and TRBJ1-1; D is perhaps TRBD1 (5 bases). This CDR3 is 11 amino acids long. CDR1 is SEHNR, CDR2 FQNEAQ, per germline (reference sequence). The V end lost 6 bases, the J end lost 5 bases, and 7 bases lay between the germline ends. The CDR3 reads CASSKGTEAFF. In DNA, the CDR3 is TGTGCCAGCAGTAAGGGGACTGAAGCTTTCTTT.

This chain connects TRBV12-5 to TRBJ2-2; 10 positions match TRBD2. Unmatched junction bases numbered 2, after V lost 0 bases and J lost 4 bases. There are 16 residues in the CDR3. CDR1 is LGHNT, CDR2 FRNRAP, per germline. The CDR3 nucleotides are TGTGCTAGTGGTTTGGTACTAGCGGGACTCACCGGGGAGCTGTTTTTT. It translates to CASGLVLAGLTGELFF. Full variable domain (missing parts from reference TRBV12-5 and TRBJ2-2): DARVTQTPRHKVTEMGQEVTMRCQPILGHNTVFWYRQTMMQGLELLAYFRNRAPLDDSGMPKDRFSAEMPDATLATLKIQPSEPRDSAVYFCASGLVLAGLTGELFFGEGSRLTVL.

The rearrangement uses TRBV4-1 and TRBJ1-6; weak D call: TRBD1 (5 bases). V lost 3 bases and J 6 bases, leaving 9 bases between the germline ends. This CDR3 has 14 amino acids. CDR1 and CDR2 from the germline V gene are MGHRA and YSYEKL. CDR3 in DNA: TGCGCCAGCAGCCATCGGGGGGTTAATTCACCCCTCCACTTT. It translates to CASSHRGVNSPLHF.

The CDR3 protein is CASSLDPTGTQYF. As DNA, the CDR3 is TGTGCCAGCAGCTTGGACCCCACGGGGACCCAGTACTTC. V usage is TRBV5-5 and J usage is TRBJ2-5; D gene ambiguous. Germline V gene data show CDR1 as SGHKS and CDR2 as YYEKEE (reference sequence). The V end lost 0 bases, the J end lost 7 bases, and 10 bases lay between the germline ends. This CDR3 spans 13 amino acids.

The rearrangement joins TRBV19 to TRBJ2-7, with 11 bases identical to TRBD2. CDR3 length: 14 amino acids. Germline values: CDR1 LNHDA, CDR2 SQIVND (reference sequence). V lost 4 bases and J lost 6; bases outside the gene matches: 5. The CDR3 coding sequence is TGTGCCAGTAGTACGACTAGCGGGAATGCCGAGCAGTACTTC. Translation gives CASSTTSGNAEQYF.

In its sample, this clone was seen a few times. Other DNA sequences in the sample encode the same CDR3. The chain is built from TRBV9 and TRBJ2-3, with D unresolved. The ends were cut back, 0 bases at V and 4 bases at J, with 6 bases in the middle. This CDR3 has 13 residues. Germline loops: CDR1 SGDLS, CDR2 YYNGEE. The CDR3 loop is CASSVDRADTQYF. Written as DNA, the CDR3 is TGTGCCAGCAGCGTAGACCGAGCAGATACGCAGTATTTT. The entire variable domain, with the rest obtained from reference TRBV9 and TRBJ2-3, is as follows: DSGVTQTPKHLITATGQRVTLRCSPRSGDLSVYWYQQSLDQGLQFLIQYYNGEERAKGNILERFSAQQFPDLHSELNLSSLELGDSALYFCASSVDRADTQYFGPGTRLTVL.

The chain employs TRBV27 and TRBJ1-5; D uncertain. This CDR3 region has 16 residues. With 0 bases removed from V and 0 bases from J, the gap between germline ends came to 9 bases. CDR1 is MNHEY and CDR2 is SMNVEV in the germline V gene (reference sequence). CDR3 sequence: CASSLSPPDSNQPQHF. In nucleotides, the CDR3 is TGTGCCAGCAGTTTATCGCCCCCAGATAGCAATCAGCCCCAGCATTTT.

This chain joins TRBV10-3 and TRBJ1-3; D perhaps matches TRBD1 (6 bases). Trimming pared 2 bases from V and 0 bases from J, leaving 8 bases between. CDR1 and CDR2 from the germline V gene are ENHRY and SYGVKD. The CDR3 loop spans 15 amino acids. CDR3 in DNA: TGTGCCATCAGTGAGGGACAGAGCTCTGGAAACACCATATATTTT. Its translation: CAISEGQSSGNTIYF.

This clone was counted between two and nine times. The chain combines TRBV5-1 with TRBJ1-1, with TRBD1 matching over 7 bases. Per the germline V gene, CDR1 is SGHRS and CDR2 is YFSETQ. V shed 0 bases and J 0 bases; nucleotides not matched to a gene: 8. The CDR3 has 17 residues. As DNA, the CDR3 is TGCGCCAGCAGCTTGGGGGTAGGGGGCTCGCTGAACACTGAAGCTTTCTTT. Amino acids: CASSLGVGGSLNTEAFF.